The present entry profiles one T cell receptor (beta chain) with its context. The data derive from a study of T-cell memory formation after mild COVID-19. TCRdb re-derived calls from the 5' RACE reads in MiXCR, one entry per CDR3 protein. The sample holds about 560,000 distinct CDR3 sequences, around 17% seen once. Losses at the gene ends were 5 bases for V and 5 bases for J; bases not matched to a gene: 6. This CDR3 has 13 amino acids. The germline gives CDR1 SEHNR, CDR2 FQNEAQ (reference sequence). This clonotype was obtained from an adult woman who had mild COVID-19 (a few samples of this study predate the infection). Cell type and time point are not known. This chain connects TRBV7-9 to TRBJ2-7; TRBD1 aligns across 7 bases. Sequencing input: PBMCs or a T cell subset sorted from them (not recorded which). This CDR3 is CASSPSQGHEQYF. DNA for the CDR3: TGTGCCAGCAGCCCCTCACAGGGGCACGAGCAGTACTTC.